The 17 T cell receptor beta chains below come from one sample, sequenced in a study of blood T cell repertoires in COVID-19. Assay used: immunoSEQ multiplex PCR; TCRdb lists only in-frame clones, some missing. The sample lists 150,000 to 200,000 clones; roughly four fifths were seen once. Material for sequencing was peripheral blood. The receptors shown here come from a human donor in a cohort sampled during active COVID-19.

The chain carries TRBV9 and TRBJ1-6, with 9 bases aligning to TRBD1. CDR3 length: 15 amino acids. V lost 3 bases to trimming and J lost 7 bases; unmatched junction nucleotides: 5. CDR1 SGDLS and CDR2 YYNGEE come from the germline V gene. CDR3 in amino acids: CASSGPGQGNSPLHF. CDR3 nucleotides: TGTGCCAGCAGCGGACCGGGACAGGGAAATTCACCCCTCCACTTT.

The chain has TRBV4-1 and TRBJ1-4; a possible D gene is TRBD1 (5 bases). The length of the CDR3 is 18 residues. The V end was cut by 4 bases, the J end by 2 bases, with 20 bases between. CDR1 is MGHRA, CDR2 YSYEKL, per germline. The CDR3 DNA follows: TGCGCCAGCAGCCGGGATGCGACAGATCCCCCTACTAATGAAAAACTGTTTTTT. Translated: CASSRDATDPPTNEKLFF.

The chain is built from TRBV15 and TRBJ1-5, with D tentatively TRBD1 (6 bases). This CDR3 contains 14 residues. From germline, CDR1 is LNHNV and CDR2 YYDKDF (reference sequence). The V end was cut by 0 bases, the J end by 12 bases, with 15 bases between. In DNA, the CDR3 is TGTGCCACCAGCAGAGATCTAGGGGGAGGGTTCCAGCATTTT. Protein: CATSRDLGGGFQHF.

The chain employs TRBV6-2 or TRBV6-3 and TRBJ2-7, with a tentative D call TRBD2 (6 bases). The CDR3 totals 13 residues. With 5 bases removed from V and 6 bases from J, the gap between germline ends came to 14 bases. CDR1 is MNHEY, CDR2 SVGEGT, per germline. CDR3 region: CASSNRMGGEQYF. The DNA of the CDR3 is TGTGCCAGCAGTAACCGGATGGGGGGCGAGCAGTACTTC.

This clone is a singleton in its sample. The V call is TRBV25-1, the J call TRBJ2-7, with 10 bases that match TRBD1. With V trimmed by 6 bases and J by 1 base, 9 bases remained unmatched. Germline V lookup: CDR1 MGHDK, CDR2 SYGVNS. The CDR3 is 16 amino acids. In DNA, the CDR3 is TGTGCCAGCAGGGGACAGGGGCTCCTTCTTTCCTACGAGCAGTACTTC. Translation gives CASRGQGLLLSYEQYF.

This clone has a single count. The rearrangement uses TRBV10-3 and TRBJ2-7, with 9 bases aligning to TRBD1. J gave up 3 bases and V 7 bases, and 4 bases lay outside the gene matches. From germline, CDR1 is ENHRY and CDR2 SYGVKD. This CDR3 region has 13 residues. For the CDR3, the DNA is TGTGCCATCACCGCGACAGGGGGCTACGAGCAGTACTTC. Translation gives CAITATGGYEQYF.

In its sample, this clone was seen a few times. This rearrangement joins TRBV5-4 to TRBJ2-2; the D is unclear. CDR1 is SGHNT, CDR2 YYREEE, per germline (reference sequence). This CDR3 has 14 residues. Trimming took off 4 bases at V and 3 bases at J, with 10 bases between the two ends. The CDR3 DNA reads TGTGCCAGCAGCCGCGACGGAGACACCGGGGAGCTGTTTTTT. Translation: CASSRDGDTGELFF.

The CDR3 nucleotides read TGCGCCAGCAGCCAAGATTCCGGCGGCAATGAGCAGTTCTTC. This translates into CASSQDSGGNEQFF. The V and J genes are TRBV4-3 and TRBJ2-1; D gene unclear. The CDR3 covers 14 residues. V lost 0 bases and J 6 bases, leaving 9 bases between the germline ends. The germline V gene encodes CDR1 LGHNA and CDR2 YSLEER.

The V and J genes are TRBV10-2 and TRBJ2-5; no clear D gene. This CDR3 has 14 residues. V was cut by 8 bases and J by 9 bases, with 22 bases left in between. The V gene's germline CDR1 is WSHSY and CDR2 SAAADI. The CDR3 loop reads CASVASASTWPQYF. The CDR3 bases are TGCGCCAGCGTGGCGTCGGCTAGTACATGGCCCCAGTACTTC.

The chain joins TRBV7-2 to TRBJ1-1; no firm D call. V was pared by 0 bases and J by 0 bases, with 5 bases between. Germline CDR1 is SGHTA and CDR2 is FQGNSA. The CDR3 covers 14 residues. The CDR3 nucleotides are TGTGCCAGCAGCTTAGCACACCTGAACACTGAAGCTTTCTTT. Its protein product is CASSLAHLNTEAFF.

This chain uses TRBV11-2 with TRBJ2-5; weak D call: TRBD2 (5 bases). The CDR3 extends over 16 amino acids. V shed 5 bases and J shed 6 bases, with 22 bases lying between them. CDR1 is SGHAT and CDR2 is FQNNGV in the germline V gene. CDR3 amino acids: CASSPAGEGLKKTQYF. The CDR3 DNA is TGTGCCAGCAGCCCAGCTGGAGAGGGATTGAAGAAGACCCAGTACTTC.

The V and J genes are TRBV4-2 and TRBJ2-7; the match to TRBD2 covers 9 bases. Germline CDR1 reads LGHNA; CDR2 reads YNFKEQ. V was pared by 0 bases and J by 6 bases, with 12 bases of the junction left unmatched. The CDR3 contains 17 residues. The CDR3 DNA is TGTGCCAGCAGCCAAGATTCGGCTAGCGGGATGCCGGGCGAGCAGTACTTC. The encoded protein is CASSQDSASGMPGEQYF.

Remarks on this clone: Germline and junction disagree at one end, which may indicate a read error. The V gene is TRBV7-7, the J gene TRBJ2-3, with D possibly TRBD1 on 6 matching bases. Germline CDR1 and CDR2: SSHAT and FNYEAQ (reference sequence). CDR3 length: 17 residues. The CDR3 DNA reads as TGTGCTAGCAGCTTAGGGGTCGGGACACCAGGCACAGATACGCAGTATTTT. Residues: CASSLGVGTPGTDTQYF.

This chain links TRBV19 with TRBJ1-1; D call uncertain. This CDR3 has 15 residues. Germline V gene data show CDR1 as LNHDA and CDR2 as SQIVND (reference sequence). Trimming took 5 bases from V and 2 from J, leaving 15 bases between them. CDR3 sequence (DNA): TGTGCCAGTAGTGACCCCGGCAGCGCTAACACTGAAGCTTTCTTT. Amino acids: CASSDPGSANTEAFF.

The rearrangement joins TRBV28 to TRBJ2-1; 9 nucleotides agree with TRBD1. With V trimmed by 6 bases and J by 3 bases, 6 bases remained unmatched. The CDR3 spans 15 residues. Germline CDR1 reads MDHEN; CDR2 reads SYDVKM. The CDR3 reads CASSSGQGNYNEQFF. The CDR3 nucleotides are TGTGCCAGCAGCTCTGGACAGGGGAACTACAATGAGCAGTTCTTC. The whole variable domain, remainder taken from reference TRBV28 and TRBJ2-1, is DVKVTQSSRYLVKRTGEKVFLECVQDMDHENMFWYRQDPGLGLRLIYFSYDVKMKEKGDIPEGYSVSREKKERFSLILESASTNQTSMYLCASSSGQGNYNEQFFGPGTRLTVL.

This chain joins TRBV7-2 and TRBJ2-7, with 8 positions matching TRBD2. This CDR3 comprises 13 residues. Per the germline V gene, CDR1 is SGHTA and CDR2 is FQGNSA. J gave up 2 bases and V 6 bases, and 3 bases lay outside the gene matches. CDR3 protein: CASRPGGTYEQYF. CDR3 nucleotides: TGTGCCAGCAGGCCGGGGGGGACCTACGAGCAGTACTTC.

The gene calls are TRBV11-2 and TRBJ2-1, with TRBD2 matching 7 bases. V gave up 5 bases and J gave up 5 bases; unmatched junction bases: 9. The CDR3 spans 15 residues. Germline CDR1 is SGHAT and CDR2 is FQNNGV. The CDR3 sequence is CASSPGLVGDNEQFF. The DNA for the CDR3 is TGTGCCAGCAGCCCCGGACTAGTGGGGGACAATGAGCAGTTCTTC. Full variable domain (remainder filled in from reference TRBV11-2 and TRBJ2-1): EAGVAQSPRYKIIEKRQSVAFWCNPISGHATLYWYQQILGQGPKLLIQFQNNGVVDDSQLPKDRFSAERLKGVDSTLKIQPAKLEDSAVYLCASSPGLVGDNEQFFGPGTRLTVL.